This TCR beta chain was identified during a study of blood T cell repertoires in COVID-19. Measured with immunoSEQ multiplex PCR; TCRdb has only the in-frame clones, and not every one. The sample contains roughly 260,000 clones, roughly 86% of which appear only once. This CDR3 comprises 15 residues. With 7 bases clipped from V and 6 bases from J, the junction kept 8 bases outside the gene matches. The germline gives CDR1 SGHVS, CDR2 FQNEAQ. This receptor was taken from a woman in her late teens or twenties who had recovered from COVID-19. This chain links TRBV7-8 with TRBJ2-1, with 11 bases lining up with TRBD2. Sequenced material: PBMCs or T cells enriched from blood (not recorded which). The CDR3 DNA reads TGTGCCAGCACCCTTAGCGGGAGGGCCTCCAATGAGCAGTTCTTC. Residues: CASTLSGRASNEQFF.